These 2 T cell receptor beta chains share one sample of origin, sequenced in a study of cytomegalovirus exposure and HLA in healthy donors. Sequencing was performed with immunoSEQ multiplex PCR; in TCRdb, only in-frame clones are kept and a portion is missing. The table includes 200,000 to 250,000 clones, 80% to 85% detected once. The material sequenced was PBMCs. These receptors originate from a woman aged 25-40 years in good health and CMV-seropositive.

This clone was recorded once. The chain links TRBV19 to TRBJ1-3; D gene unclear. Between the trimmed V and J ends, which lost 8 bases and 2 bases, there was a span of 4 bases. Looked up from germline, CDR1 is LNHDA and CDR2 is SQIVND (reference sequence). This CDR3 contains 11 residues. CDR3 sequence (DNA): TGTGCCAGTGGCCCTGGAAACACCATATATTTT. Residues: CASGPGNTIYF. The variable domain in full, completed from reference TRBV19 and TRBJ1-3, reads DGGITQSPKYLFRKEGQNVTLSCEQNLNHDAMYWYRQDPGQGLRLIYYSQIVNDFQKGDIAEGYSVSREKKESFPLTVTSAQKNPTAFYLCASGPGNTIYFGEGSWLTVV.

The gene calls are TRBV6-5 and TRBJ2-7, with D uncertain. The germline V and J ends were trimmed by 6 bases and 2 bases, with 11 bases remaining between them. This CDR3 is built from 13 residues. Germline values: CDR1 MNHEY, CDR2 SVGAGI. CDR3 sequence: CASSPAGTYEQYF. The CDR3, as DNA: TGTGCCAGCAGCCCCGCTGGGACCTACGAGCAGTACTTC.